This T cell receptor (beta chain) was sequenced for a study of T cell repertoires in cytomegalovirus infection. For the study at large: The authors relied on CMV epitopes, both recently identified HLA-C-restricted and well-studied HLA-B-restricted.

V was shortened by 3 bases and J by 0 bases, with 17 bases between the two germline ends. Germline-derived CDR1 and CDR2 are SGHVS and FQNEAQ. The CDR3 has 17 amino acids. TCRdb re-called the reads with MiXCR, one entry per CDR3 protein. This table holds some 200,000 distinct CDR3 sequences, 35% to 40% found once. Study observations and caveats: The study identified carriers of CMV plus the relevant HLA from cumulative public TCR beta family frequency.

In the case of this clonotype: Its target is unknown.

Sequenced material: CD8+ T cells from cultured PBMCs, taken from culture after CMV antigen stimulation. The chain uses TRBV7-8 and TRBJ1-1; a possible D gene is TRBD1 (6 bases). The clonotype was recovered from a human donor in good health (CMV status not recorded). Some clones in this sample may be carry-over from other donors' samples. The CDR3 sequence is CASSLRGGPPMNTEAFF. The DNA of the CDR3 is TGTGCCAGCAGCTTGCGAGGGGGGCCCCCAATGAACACTGAAGCTTTCTTT.